A single sample gave rise to the 14 T cell receptor beta chains below, sequenced in a study of regulatory T cells in long-lasting Graves disease. Regarding time point: newly diagnosed GD, antithyroid drugs for less than 3 months. The authors made the TCR library using RNA they extracted from PBMCs. Arm-PCR of CDR3 regions and iRepertoire HTBI primers were the basis on which TCR beta libraries were built. Each CDR3 protein is one row after TCRdb ran MiXCR on the multiplex PCR reads. The table lists 620,000 or so distinct CDR3 sequences, 15% to 20% of them singletons. This sample also belongs to another study, concerning T cells in Graves' hyperthyroidism and ophthalmopathy.

Sequencing was performed on peripheral blood mononuclear cells (PBMCs), taken at new diagnosis, from a patient treated with antithyroid drugs. All receptors come from a woman in her twenties or thirties with Graves disease.

This clonotype was detected many times. The chain couples TRBV3-1 to TRBJ2-2; D is undetermined. The germline V gene has CDR1 LGHDT and CDR2 YNNKEL (reference sequence). The CDR3 consists of 14 residues. Trimming cost V 0 bases and J 8 bases, with 10 bases left between them. The DNA of the CDR3 is TGTGCCAGCAGCCAAGAAAAGTATGGAGGGGAGCTGTTTTTT. This translates into CASSQEKYGGELFF.

The chain uses TRBV5-1 and TRBJ2-5; 14 positions agree with TRBD2. V dropped 0 bases and J dropped 1; count of bases not matched to a gene: 8. The CDR3 runs 19 residues. CDR1 is SGHRS, CDR2 YFSETQ, per germline. CDR3 coding DNA: TGCGCCAGCAGCTTGGCAACGACTAGCGGGAGGGTCCCCCAAGAGACCCAGTACTTC. This encodes CASSLATTSGRVPQETQYF.

As concerns this clonotype: Compared with germline, one end of the junction differs, possibly owing to a read error. V usage is TRBV7-3 and J usage is TRBJ1-1; D may be TRBD1 (5 bases). The CDR3 sequence is 15 residues long. Germline V gives CDR1 SGHTA, CDR2 FQGTGA. CDR3 residues: CASSHDLGGNTEAFF. Here the CDR3 DNA reads TGCGCCAGCAGCCACGATTTGGGGGGTAACACTGAAGCTTTCTTT.

This clonotype was found a few times. The V call is TRBV19, the J call TRBJ2-2, with 7 bases fitting TRBD2. J was trimmed by 2 bases and V by 5 bases; bases with no gene match: 8. The CDR3 is 16 residues long. The germline gives CDR1 LNHDA, CDR2 SQIVND (reference sequence). Written as DNA, the CDR3 is TGTGCCAGTAGTCGGGTCCTAGCGGTCAACACCGGGGAGCTGTTTTTT. Residues: CASSRVLAVNTGELFF.

This clonotype has only a few counts. The rearrangement uses TRBV2 and TRBJ1-4; the D gene is possibly TRBD1 (5 bases). CDR3 length: 13 amino acids. Germline assignment: CDR1 SNHLY and CDR2 FYNNEI. The CDR3 DNA is TGTGACAATGGGGCAGGCTTGGGGGAAAAACTGTTTTTT. Translated: CDNGAGLGEKLFF.

This clonotype was recorded many times. The chain links TRBV6-5 to TRBJ2-7; 8 bases line up with TRBD1. The CDR3 spans 14 residues. Trimming cost V 3 bases and J 3 bases; bases outside gene matches: 4. Germline CDR1 MNHEY, CDR2 SVGAGI. The CDR3 coding sequence is TGTGCCAGCAGTTATTCCGGACAGGGCTACGAGCAGTACTTC. Translating it yields CASSYSGQGYEQYF.

This clonotype was detected only a few times. This chain links TRBV12-3 or TRBV12-4 with TRBJ2-2; no clear D. Trimming took off 5 bases at V and 5 bases at J, with 9 bases between the two ends. The CDR3 is 13 amino acids. DNA for the CDR3: TGTGCCAGCAGTGTTCAGGTTACCGGGGAGCTGTTTTTT. Amino acids: CASSVQVTGELFF.

This clonotype has a count of ten or more. The chain carries TRBV27 and TRBJ1-2; D remains ambiguous. V gave up 0 bases and J gave up 2 bases, with 7 bases separating them. Germline CDR1 and CDR2: MNHEY and SMNVEV (reference sequence). The CDR3 totals 14 residues. CDR3 region: CASSLSGYNYGYTF. The CDR3 DNA sequence: TGTGCCAGCAGTTTATCGGGGTACAACTATGGCTACACCTTC.

The V and J genes are TRBV27 and TRBJ2-4, with D possibly TRBD1 on 5 matching bases. CDR1 is MNHEY and CDR2 is SMNVEV in the germline V gene (reference sequence). The CDR3 runs 13 residues. V was clipped by 8 bases and J by 0 bases, with 8 bases between them. The CDR3 loop is CASGAVAKNIQYF. The CDR3 nucleotides read TGTGCCAGCGGGGCGGTAGCCAAAAACATTCAGTACTTC.

In its sample, this clonotype was seen a few times. The rearrangement joins TRBV7-3 to TRBJ2-2; a possible D gene is TRBD1 (6 bases). The germline V and J ends were trimmed by 5 bases and 6 bases, with 10 bases remaining between them. Germline lookup yields CDR1 SGHTA and CDR2 FQGTGA. The CDR3 is 13 amino acids. The CDR3 sequence is CASSTTGPGELFF. CDR3 DNA sequence: TGTGCCAGCAGCACTACAGGGCCCGGGGAGCTGTTTTTT.

This clonotype was counted many times. V and J are TRBV20-1 and TRBJ2-3, with a possible D match to TRBD2 (6 bases). Trimming stripped 5 bases from V and 5 bases from J, with 20 bases between. CDR1 is DFQATT, CDR2 SNEGSKA, per germline (reference sequence). CDR3 size: 15 residues. The CDR3 spells CSADPGLRTKDTQYF. DNA of the CDR3: TGCAGTGCTGATCCGGGACTCCGCACCAAAGATACGCAGTATTTT.

V and J are TRBV20-1 and TRBJ2-6; 7 nucleotides match TRBD1. Trimming at V came to 7 bases and at J to 2 bases, leaving 2 bases not matched to a gene. The CDR3 extends over 13 amino acids. Looked up from germline, CDR1 is DFQATT and CDR2 is SNEGSKA (reference sequence). CDR3 sequence (DNA): TGCAGTGGTAGGGGGCCTGGGGCCAACGTCCTGACTTTC. This gives the protein CSGRGPGANVLTF.

This clonotype was seen ten or more times. The V call is TRBV6-9, the J call TRBJ1-1, with D tentatively TRBD1 (6 bases). CDR3 length: 13 amino acids. The ends were cut back, 4 bases at V and 4 bases at J, with 10 bases in the middle. Germline CDR1 reads MNHGY; CDR2 reads SVAAGI. Written as DNA, the CDR3 is TGTGCCAGCAGTTTCCTAGGGGGCACTGAAGCTTTCTTT. Translating gives CASSFLGGTEAFF.

The CDR3 sequence is CASSPNRWGPKQNTEAFF. The DNA for the CDR3 is TGTGCCAGCTCACCAAATCGCTGGGGGCCTAAACAGAACACTGAAGCTTTCTTT. The chain couples TRBV18 to TRBJ1-1; tentative D call: TRBD1 (6 bases). The V gene lost 2 bases and the J gene lost 1 base, with 20 bases spanning the gap. Germline lookup yields CDR1 KGHSH and CDR2 LQKENI. This CDR3 comprises 18 residues.